These 20 T cell receptor beta chains originate from one sample sequenced in a study of blood T cell repertoires in COVID-19. Repertoires were generated with immunoSEQ multiplex PCR, while TCRdb's copy carries only in-frame clones and drops some. Here the sample spans roughly 220,000 clones, 84% being singletons. The sample was PBMCs or T cells enriched from blood (not recorded which). Source of these receptors: a woman between 40 and 55 years old who had recovered from COVID-19.

The genes are TRBV28 and TRBJ1-5, with a weak D call TRBD1 (6 bases). The germline V gene has CDR1 MDHEN and CDR2 SYDVKM. Trimming took off 7 bases at V and 0 bases at J, with 13 bases between the two ends. The CDR3 runs 15 residues. The DNA for the CDR3 is TGTGCCAGCACCACGAGGGGGTATAGCAATCAGCCCCAGCATTTT. It yields the protein CASTTRGYSNQPQHF.

V and J are TRBV5-1 and TRBJ2-7; TRBD2 matches 13 bases. Germline CDR1 reads SGHRS; CDR2 reads YFSETQ. The CDR3 extends over 14 amino acids. V gave up 6 bases and J gave up 4 bases; unmatched junction bases: 4. In DNA, the CDR3 is TGCGCCAGCACCCAGGGACTAGCGGGATACGAGCAGTACTTC. It is translated as CASTQGLAGYEQYF.

The sample holds one count of this clone. The V and J genes are TRBV7-9 and TRBJ2-2, with a possible D match to TRBD1 (6 bases). V dropped 4 bases and J dropped 1 base, with 7 bases sitting between them. This CDR3 is built from 14 residues. CDR1 and CDR2 (germline): SEHNR, FQNEAQ (reference sequence). The CDR3 protein is CASSYRENTGELFF. As DNA, the CDR3 is TGTGCCAGCAGCTACAGGGAGAACACCGGGGAGCTGTTTTTT.

This chain joins TRBV7-9 and TRBJ1-1, with D tentatively TRBD1 (5 bases). This CDR3 comprises 14 residues. Trimming removed 7 bases at V and 0 bases at J, with 12 bases between. CDR1 SEHNR and CDR2 FQNEAQ come from the germline V gene (reference sequence). Written as DNA, the CDR3 is TGTGCCAGCACCGAGGACACTATGAACACTGAAGCTTTCTTT. Translating gives CASTEDTMNTEAFF.

V and J are TRBV28 and TRBJ2-3; 9 bases align to TRBD2. Germline CDR1 and CDR2: MDHEN and SYDVKM. The ends lost 7 bases at V and 4 bases at J; junction bases unmatched: 9. CDR3 length: 15 amino acids. In DNA, the CDR3 is TGTGCCAGCACCACGCGGCGGGAGGGCGCAGATACGCAGTATTTT. Encoded protein: CASTTRREGADTQYF.

This chain joins TRBV19 and TRBJ2-1, with 15 bases identical to TRBD2. Germline assignment: CDR1 LNHDA and CDR2 SQIVND (reference sequence). The CDR3 sequence is 17 residues long. The J segment lost 9 bases and the V segment lost 10 bases, leaving 16 bases of the junction unmatched. In DNA, the CDR3 is TGTGCCACAAGAGGACTAGCGGGAGGGCCGGGTCTTGGTGAGCAGTTCTTC. This codes for CATRGLAGGPGLGEQFF.

V gene TRBV10-2 combines with J gene TRBJ1-1; D gene uncertain. Between the trimmed V and J ends, which lost 0 bases and 3 bases, there was a span of 8 bases. Germline V gene data show CDR1 as WSHSY and CDR2 as SAAADI. The CDR3 has 14 amino acids. CDR3 DNA sequence: TGCGCCAGCAGTGAGTCGATACAGTACACTGAAGCTTTCTTT. Protein sequence: CASSESIQYTEAFF.

The V call is TRBV6-6, the J call TRBJ2-1; 11 positions match TRBD1. V dropped 9 bases and J dropped 7; count of bases not matched to a gene: 8. Germline V gene lookup returns CDR1 MNHNY and CDR2 SVGAGI (reference sequence). The CDR3 consists of 14 residues. The DNA for the CDR3 is TGTGCCAGTAGATCCCGGGACAGGGGGAATGAGCAGTTCTTC. Amino acids: CASRSRDRGNEQFF.

As for this clone: At the DNA level, this CDR3 is encoded by other sequences in the same sample as well. The chain uses TRBV7-6 and TRBJ2-7; D perhaps matches TRBD1 (5 bases). This CDR3 has 13 residues. V was clipped by 0 bases and J by 3 bases, with 6 bases between them. CDR1 and CDR2 from the germline V gene are SGHVS and FNYEAQ. The CDR3 DNA sequence: TGTGCCAGCAGCTTAGCCGACAGCTACGAGCAGTACTTC. Amino acid sequence: CASSLADSYEQYF.

The CDR3 spells CASSVALADIQYF. CDR3 bases: TGTGCCAGCAGTGTTGCACTAGCGGACATTCAGTACTTC. The chain joins TRBV2 to TRBJ2-4; 8 positions agree with TRBD2. CDR1 SNHLY and CDR2 FYNNEI come from the germline V gene. The ends lost 4 bases at V and 8 bases at J; junction bases unmatched: 4. The CDR3 runs 13 residues.

The rearrangement links TRBV12-2 to TRBJ2-7; the table's D call TRBD1 went unverified against the DNA. TRBV12-2 is noted as a pseudogene. This CDR3 has 15 residues. The CDR3 loop is CASRLSPQGTYEQYV. The CDR3 DNA reads TGTGCAAGTCGCTTAAGCCCGCAGGGAACCTACGAGCAGTACGTC.

V gene TRBV7-8 combines with J gene TRBJ1-3; 8 bases match TRBD1. Germline CDR1 SGHVS, CDR2 FQNEAQ. The CDR3 runs to 14 residues. Trimming at V came to 5 bases and at J to 4 bases, leaving 4 bases not matched to a gene. CDR3 sequence reads: CASSPGTGGNTIYF. CDR3 sequence (DNA): TGTGCCAGCAGCCCGGGGACAGGAGGAAACACCATATATTTT.

This clone was detected a few times. The chain uses TRBV29-1 and TRBJ2-1; 7 nucleotides line up with TRBD2. With 5 bases clipped from V and 4 bases from J, the junction kept 8 bases outside the gene matches. CDR1 is SQVTM and CDR2 is ANQGSEA in the germline V gene. The CDR3 is made up of 14 amino acids. The CDR3: CSVLAGQRYNEQFF. The CDR3 DNA is TGCAGCGTTTTAGCGGGCCAAAGGTACAATGAGCAGTTCTTC.

This chain's CDR3 is CASSLAGGSTDTQYF. The CDR3 DNA is TGTGCCAGCAGTTTAGCGGGGGGGAGTACAGATACGCAGTATTTT. This chain joins TRBV7-3 and TRBJ2-3, with TRBD2 matching 11 bases. With 6 bases clipped from V and 3 bases from J, the junction kept 5 bases outside the gene matches. CDR1 and CDR2 from the germline V gene are SGHTA and FQGTGA. CDR3 length: 15 residues.

The gene calls are TRBV20-1 and TRBJ2-2; 11 bases fit TRBD2. V dropped 6 bases and J dropped 3; count of bases not matched to a gene: 3. Germline CDR1 DFQATT, CDR2 SNEGSKA (reference sequence). The CDR3 consists of 14 residues. Here the CDR3 DNA reads TGCAGTGCAAGTAGCGGGAGGGACACCGGGGAGCTGTTTTTT. It specifies CSASSGRDTGELFF.

The CDR3 DNA follows: TGTGCCAGCAGCTTAGGGACAGTTGTTTCATCGCAGTATTTT. Translating gives CASSLGTVVSSQYF. This chain links TRBV7-9 with TRBJ2-3; D may be TRBD1 (6 bases). The germline V gene encodes CDR1 SEHNR and CDR2 FQNEAQ (reference sequence). Trimming took off 1 base at V and 10 bases at J, with 15 bases between the two ends. CDR3 size: 14 residues.

The chain carries TRBV15 and TRBJ1-5; 7 positions match TRBD1. V gave up 0 bases and J gave up 2 bases; unmatched junction bases: 16. The CDR3 runs 20 residues. The V gene's germline CDR1 is LNHNV and CDR2 YYDKDF (reference sequence). The CDR3 nucleotides are TGTGCCACCAGCAGAGATACCCCGAGTGGCAGGGGGTTTCGCAATCAGCCCCAGCATTTT. Protein: CATSRDTPSGRGFRNQPQHF. Filled out from reference TRBV15 and TRBJ1-5, the complete variable domain reads DAMVIQNPRYQVTQFGKPVTLSCSQTLNHNVMYWYQQKSSQAPKLLFHYYDKDFNNEADTPDNFQSRRPNTSFCFLDIRSPGLGDTAMYLCATSRDTPSGRGFRNQPQHFGDGTRLSIL.

The CDR3 here is CASNPDGLAGGEQFF. Here the CDR3 DNA reads TGTGCCAGCAACCCAGATGGGCTAGCGGGAGGTGAGCAGTTCTTC. The chain recombines TRBV9 with TRBJ2-1; 11 bases align to TRBD2. With V trimmed by 6 bases and J by 9 bases, 11 bases remained unmatched. The CDR3 has 15 residues. Germline V lookup: CDR1 SGDLS, CDR2 YYNGEE.

This clone was observed once. The V gene is TRBV5-4, the J gene TRBJ1-2; 10 bases fit TRBD1. Losses at the gene ends were 2 bases for V and 4 bases for J; bases not matched to a gene: 5. CDR3 length equals 15 residues. Germline lookup yields CDR1 SGHNT and CDR2 YYREEE (reference sequence). The CDR3 DNA follows: TGTGCCAGCAGCTTACCGACAGGGGGCGGCTATGGCTACACCTTC. As protein: CASSLPTGGGYGYTF. Complete variable domain (other parts from reference TRBV5-4 and TRBJ1-2): ETGVTQSPTHLIKTRGQQVTLRCSSQSGHNTVSWYQQALGQGPQFIFQYYREEENGRGNFPPRFSGLQFPNYSSELNVNALELDDSALYLCASSLPTGGGYGYTFGSGTRLTVV.

J is TRBJ2-5 and V is TRBV29-1, with 9 bases lining up with TRBD1. The CDR3 has 13 residues. From germline, CDR1 is SQVTM and CDR2 ANQGSEA. Trimming took 6 bases from V and 5 from J; bases not matched to a gene: 7. Here the CDR3 DNA reads TGCAGCGTGGGGGACAGGGCAAGGGAGACCCAGTACTTC. Its protein is CSVGDRARETQYF.